Listed below are T cell receptor beta chains from one sample, sequenced in a study of Tregs in tolerant kidney transplant recipients. Data came from immunoSEQ multiplex PCR; TCRdb stores just in-frame clones and leaves some out. In the table there are roughly 69,000 clones, 95% to 98% of which are singletons. The starting material was Tregs from blood, obtained before the transplant. These receptor sequences come from a human donor who received a combined kidney and bone marrow transplant. CDR3s include the opening cysteine and the closing phenylalanine or tryptophan. Fields, in order: clone size, CDR3 length, V gene, J gene, D gene, CDR3 protein, CDR3 DNA. A D gene is named only where the DNA matches it firmly. Not every row has a clone size; where given, it reads once, few, many or a size class.

clone_size: .; cdr3_length: 15; v_call: TRBV7-2; j_call: TRBJ2-5; d_call: TRBD2; cdr3_aa: CASGPTGGYWETQYF; cdr3_nt: TGTGCCAGCGGTCCTACCGGGGGGTATTGGGAGACCCAGTACTTC
clone_size: .; cdr3_length: 15; v_call: TRBV19; j_call: TRBJ1-1; d_call: .; cdr3_aa: CASTSGGAVNTEAFF; cdr3_nt: TGTGCCAGTACCTCCGGGGGAGCAGTCAACACTGAAGCTTTCTTT
clone_size: once; cdr3_length: 12; v_call: TRBV19; j_call: TRBJ1-2; d_call: .; cdr3_aa: CASSITGFGYTF; cdr3_nt: TGTGCCAGTAGTATCACGGGATTTGGCTACACCTTC
clone_size: .; cdr3_length: 15; v_call: TRBV4-3; j_call: TRBJ2-3; d_call: .; cdr3_aa: CASSQAIVGTDTQYF; cdr3_nt: TGCGCCAGCAGCCAAGCTATCGTTGGCACAGATACGCAGTATTTT
clone_size: .; cdr3_length: 16; v_call: TRBV5-1; j_call: TRBJ2-2; d_call: .; cdr3_aa: CASSFLTGSNTGELFF; cdr3_nt: TGCGCCAGCAGCTTTTTGACAGGTTCGAACACCGGGGAGCTGTTTTTT
clone_size: .; cdr3_length: 17; v_call: TRBV6-1; j_call: TRBJ1-6; d_call: TRBD1; cdr3_aa: CASSETGSKSYNSPLHF; cdr3_nt: TGTGCCAGCAGTGAGACAGGGAGTAAGTCCTATAATTCACCCCTCCACTTT
clone_size: .; cdr3_length: 16; v_call: TRBV19; j_call: TRBJ1-1; d_call: TRBD1; cdr3_aa: CASSIGTALGNTEAFF; cdr3_nt: TGTGCCAGTAGTATCGGGACAGCCCTTGGGAACACTGAAGCTTTCTTT
clone_size: .; cdr3_length: 14; v_call: TRBV7-2; j_call: TRBJ1-1; d_call: .; cdr3_aa: CASSLDSGATEAFF; cdr3_nt: TGTGCCAGCAGCTTGGACAGTGGAGCCACTGAAGCTTTCTTT
clone_size: few; cdr3_length: 14; v_call: TRBV7-8; j_call: TRBJ2-1; d_call: TRBD1; cdr3_aa: CASSFRDRGNEQFF; cdr3_nt: TGTGCCAGCAGCTTCCGGGACAGGGGAAATGAGCAGTTCTTC
clone_size: .; cdr3_length: 14; v_call: TRBV4-1; j_call: TRBJ1-2; d_call: TRBD1; cdr3_aa: CASSPSDRGYGYTF; cdr3_nt: TGCGCCAGCAGCCCTTCGGACAGGGGTTATGGCTACACCTTC
clone_size: .; cdr3_length: 13; v_call: TRBV5-1; j_call: TRBJ2-5; d_call: .; cdr3_aa: CASSWSTPETQYF; cdr3_nt: TGCGCCAGCAGCTGGAGTACCCCGGAGACCCAGTACTTC
clone_size: .; cdr3_length: 14; v_call: TRBV6-5; j_call: TRBJ2-2; d_call: .; cdr3_aa: CASSLIRFTGELFF; cdr3_nt: TGTGCCAGCAGCTTAATCAGGTTCACCGGGGAGCTGTTTTTT
clone_size: .; cdr3_length: 15; v_call: TRBV28; j_call: TRBJ1-3; d_call: .; cdr3_aa: CASSYHQGTGNTIYF; cdr3_nt: TGTGCCAGCAGTTACCATCAGGGAACTGGAAACACCATATATTTT
clone_size: .; cdr3_length: 12; v_call: TRBV27; j_call: TRBJ1-6; d_call: .; cdr3_aa: CASSLGTGTLHF; cdr3_nt: TGTGCCAGCAGTTTGGGCACAGGGACCCTCCACTTT
clone_size: .; cdr3_length: 13; v_call: TRBV19; j_call: TRBJ1-1; d_call: .; cdr3_aa: CASSLLSDTEAFF; cdr3_nt: TGTGCCAGTAGTCTTCTGTCAGACACTGAAGCTTTCTTT
clone_size: .; cdr3_length: 17; v_call: TRBV9; j_call: TRBJ2-3; d_call: .; cdr3_aa: CASSVDLGGGVRDTQYF; cdr3_nt: TGTGCCAGCAGCGTAGACCTCGGAGGCGGGGTAAGAGATACGCAGTATTTT
clone_size: .; cdr3_length: 15; v_call: TRBV4-1; j_call: TRBJ2-5; d_call: .; cdr3_aa: CASSNPLGREETQYF; cdr3_nt: TGCGCCAGCAGCAACCCACTAGGGCGGGAAGAGACCCAGTACTTC
clone_size: .; cdr3_length: 13; v_call: TRBV5-1; j_call: TRBJ1-2; d_call: .; cdr3_aa: CASSLGQIYGYTF; cdr3_nt: TGCGCCAGCAGCTTGGGACAAATCTATGGCTACACCTTC
clone_size: once; cdr3_length: 14; v_call: TRBV4-1; j_call: TRBJ2-5; d_call: TRBD1; cdr3_aa: CASSRYRGQETQYF; cdr3_nt: TGCGCCAGCAGCCGATACAGGGGGCAAGAGACCCAGTACTTC
clone_size: .; cdr3_length: 17; v_call: TRBV15; j_call: TRBJ1-3; d_call: .; cdr3_aa: CATSRGFGADSGNTIYF; cdr3_nt: TGTGCCACCAGCAGAGGTTTTGGGGCGGACTCTGGAAACACCATATATTTT
clone_size: .; cdr3_length: 13; v_call: TRBV29-1; j_call: TRBJ2-2; d_call: TRBD1; cdr3_aa: CSVEPTGNGELFF; cdr3_nt: TGCAGCGTTGAACCGACAGGGAACGGGGAGCTGTTTTTT
clone_size: .; cdr3_length: 15; v_call: TRBV6-5; j_call: TRBJ2-5; d_call: TRBD2; cdr3_aa: CATSLTSLAGETQYF; cdr3_nt: TGTGCCACCTCCCTAACCTCCCTAGCGGGAGAGACCCAGTACTTC
clone_size: .; cdr3_length: 15; v_call: TRBV15; j_call: TRBJ1-5; d_call: TRBD1; cdr3_aa: CATSSWTGVDQPQHF; cdr3_nt: TGTGCCACCAGCAGTTGGACAGGCGTCGATCAGCCCCAGCATTTT
clone_size: .; cdr3_length: 14; v_call: TRBV7-3; j_call: TRBJ1-1; d_call: .; cdr3_aa: CASSMTPGNTEAFF; cdr3_nt: TGTGCCAGCAGCATGACCCCAGGGAACACTGAAGCTTTCTTT
clone_size: .; cdr3_length: 16; v_call: TRBV7-2; j_call: TRBJ1-5; d_call: .; cdr3_aa: CASSLAAAHSNQPQHF; cdr3_nt: TGTGCCAGCAGCTTAGCGGCGGCCCATAGCAATCAGCCCCAGCATTTT
clone_size: .; cdr3_length: 17; v_call: TRBV4-3; j_call: TRBJ2-1; d_call: TRBD1; cdr3_aa: CASSQAPQGANWNEQFF; cdr3_nt: TGCGCCAGCAGCCAGGCACCCCAGGGGGCGAACTGGAATGAGCAGTTCTTC
clone_size: once; cdr3_length: 14; v_call: TRBV6-1; j_call: TRBJ2-7; d_call: TRBD1; cdr3_aa: CASSRTGGSYEQYF; cdr3_nt: TGTGCCAGCAGTCGGACAGGGGGCTCCTACGAGCAGTACTTT
clone_size: .; cdr3_length: 14; v_call: TRBV29-1; j_call: TRBJ2-1; d_call: TRBD1; cdr3_aa: CSAAGQGSYNEQFF; cdr3_nt: TGCAGCGCTGCAGGACAGGGGTCCTACAATGAGCAGTTCTTC
clone_size: .; cdr3_length: 14; v_call: TRBV5-1; j_call: TRBJ2-5; d_call: TRBD2; cdr3_aa: CASSFGGAVETQYF; cdr3_nt: TGCGCCAGCAGCTTCGGGGGGGCTGTAGAGACCCAGTACTTC
clone_size: .; cdr3_length: 18; v_call: TRBV1; j_call: TRBJ2-3; d_call: .; cdr3_aa: CTSSQDLAGGQNTDTQYF; cdr3_nt: TGCACCAGCAGCCAAGATCTAGCGGGAGGCCAGAACACAGATACGCAGTATTTT
clone_size: .; cdr3_length: 15; v_call: TRBV5-4; j_call: TRBJ2-1; d_call: TRBD2; cdr3_aa: CASSSLAGGANEQFF; cdr3_nt: TGTGCCAGCAGCTCTCTAGCGGGAGGTGCCAATGAGCAGTTCTTC
clone_size: .; cdr3_length: 13; v_call: TRBV7-8; j_call: TRBJ1-4; d_call: .; cdr3_aa: CASKSGLNEKLFF; cdr3_nt: TGTGCCAGCAAGTCTGGGCTTAATGAAAAACTGTTTTTT